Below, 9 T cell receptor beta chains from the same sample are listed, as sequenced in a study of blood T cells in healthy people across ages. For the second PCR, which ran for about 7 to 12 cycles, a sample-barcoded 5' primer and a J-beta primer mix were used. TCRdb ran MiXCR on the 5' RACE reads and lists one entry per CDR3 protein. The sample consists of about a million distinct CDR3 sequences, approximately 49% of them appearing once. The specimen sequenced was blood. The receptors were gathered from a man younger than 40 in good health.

CDR3 DNA sequence: TGCGCCAGCAGCTGGCGGTATTTT. Translated, it gives CASSWRYF. The V gene is TRBV5-1, the J gene TRBJ2-3; D remains unclear. The CDR3 length is 8 residues. Per germline, CDR1 SGHRS and CDR2 YFSETQ. Trimming pared 3 bases from V and 14 bases from J, leaving 4 bases between.

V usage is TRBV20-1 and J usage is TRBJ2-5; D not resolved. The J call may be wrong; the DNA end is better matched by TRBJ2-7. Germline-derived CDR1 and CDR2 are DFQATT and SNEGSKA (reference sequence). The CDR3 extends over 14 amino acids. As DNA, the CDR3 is TGCAGTGCTCCTATAGACGGATTCGGCCACGAGCAGTACTTC. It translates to CSAPIDGFGHEQYF.

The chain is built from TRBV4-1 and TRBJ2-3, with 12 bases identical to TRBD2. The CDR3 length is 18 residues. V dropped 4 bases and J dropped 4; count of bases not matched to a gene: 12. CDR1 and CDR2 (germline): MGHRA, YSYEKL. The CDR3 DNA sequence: TGCGCCAGCAGCCCCCTTGTTGCTAGCGGGGGGGAACCAGATACGCAGTATTTT. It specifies CASSPLVASGGEPDTQYF.

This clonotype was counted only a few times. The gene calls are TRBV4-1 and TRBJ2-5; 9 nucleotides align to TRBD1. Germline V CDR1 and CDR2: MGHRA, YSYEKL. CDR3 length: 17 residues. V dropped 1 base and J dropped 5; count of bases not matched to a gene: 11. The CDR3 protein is CASSQVAWTGVIETQYF. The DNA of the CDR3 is TGCGCCAGCAGCCAAGTCGCGTGGACAGGGGTGATTGAGACCCAGTACTTC.

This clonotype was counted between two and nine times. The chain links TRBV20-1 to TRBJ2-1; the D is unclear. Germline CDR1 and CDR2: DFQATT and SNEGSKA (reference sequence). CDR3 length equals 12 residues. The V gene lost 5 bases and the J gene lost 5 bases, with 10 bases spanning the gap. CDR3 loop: CSAPAWDNEQFF. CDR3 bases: TGCAGTGCTCCGGCCTGGGACAATGAGCAGTTCTTC.

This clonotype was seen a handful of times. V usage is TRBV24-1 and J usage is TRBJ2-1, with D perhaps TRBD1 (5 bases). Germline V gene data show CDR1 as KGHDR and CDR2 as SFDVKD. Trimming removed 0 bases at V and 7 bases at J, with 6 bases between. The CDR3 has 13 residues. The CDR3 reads CATSDLPGNEQFF. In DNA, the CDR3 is TGTGCCACCAGTGATTTGCCAGGGAATGAGCAGTTCTTC.

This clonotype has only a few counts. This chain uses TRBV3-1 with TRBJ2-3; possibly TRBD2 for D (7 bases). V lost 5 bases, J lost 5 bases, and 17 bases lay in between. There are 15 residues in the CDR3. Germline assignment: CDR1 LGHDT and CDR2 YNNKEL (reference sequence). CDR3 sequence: CASSAPGGARDTQYF. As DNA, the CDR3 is TGTGCCAGCAGCGCTCCTGGGGGGGCCCGAGATACGCAGTATTTT.

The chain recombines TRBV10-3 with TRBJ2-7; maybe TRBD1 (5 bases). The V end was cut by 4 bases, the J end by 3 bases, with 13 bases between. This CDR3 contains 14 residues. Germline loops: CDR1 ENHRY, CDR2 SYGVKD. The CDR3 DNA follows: TGTGCCATCAGTGTAGGGGAAAGCGACTACGAGCAGTACTTC. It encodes CAISVGESDYEQYF.

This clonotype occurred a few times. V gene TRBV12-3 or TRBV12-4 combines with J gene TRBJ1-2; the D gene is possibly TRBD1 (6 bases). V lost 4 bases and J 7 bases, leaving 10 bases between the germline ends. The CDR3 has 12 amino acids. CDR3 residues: CASSSGVSGYTF. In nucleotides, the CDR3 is TGTGCCAGCAGTTCAGGGGTCTCTGGCTACACCTTC.